Listed below are T cell receptor beta chains from one sample, sequenced in a study of blood T cell repertoires in COVID-19. Assay used: immunoSEQ multiplex PCR; TCRdb lists only in-frame clones, some missing. The sample shows approximately 350,000 clones, more than 85% of them seen only once. The sequencing sample was made of PBMCs or T cells enriched from blood (not recorded which). These receptors originate from a woman aged 30 to 39 who had recovered from COVID-19. Both conserved end residues are part of each CDR3. D genes are given only for firm matches. Size values are once, few and many counts, or a class for expanded clones, and some rows have none.

NA TRBJ1-2 TRBD1 TRBV18 CASSPGQGAYDYGYTF TGTGCCAGCTCACCTGGACAGGGGGCGTACGACTATGGCTACACCTTC
NA TRBJ1-1 NA TRBV3-1/TRBV3-2 CASAGPGNTEAFF TGTGCCAGCGCCGGACCGGGAAACACTGAAGCTTTCTTT
NA TRBJ2-3 TRBD2 TRBV7-8 CASSRTSGTDTQYF TGTGCCAGCAGCCGGACTAGCGGCACAGATACGCAGTATTTT
NA TRBJ2-3 TRBD2 TRBV27 CASKPYSGGAGLTDTQYF TGTGCCAGCAAACCTTATAGCGGGGGGGCCGGGCTTACAGATACGCAGTATTTT
NA TRBJ2-5 TRBD1 TRBV7-9 CAAKTGAVETQYF TGTGCCGCAAAGACAGGGGCAGTAGAGACCCAGTACTTC
NA TRBJ2-1 NA TRBV5-1 CASSLNIPLSYNEQFF TGCGCCAGCAGCTTAAATATACCGCTATCCTACAATGAGCAGTTCTTC
NA TRBJ2-1 TRBD1 TRBV30 CAWGLGQGGYNEQFF TGTGCCTGGGGCCTCGGACAGGGGGGTTACAATGAGCAGTTCTTC
NA TRBJ2-5 TRBD2 TRBV27 CATRRLAGGGETQYF TGTGCTACTAGGAGACTCGCGGGGGGGGGAGAGACCCAGTACTTC
NA TRBJ2-2 TRBD1 TRBV3-1/TRBV3-2 CASSPPGQPTGELFF TGTGCCAGCAGCCCTCCGGGACAGCCCACCGGGGAGCTGTTTTTT
NA TRBJ2-2 TRBD2 TRBV6-4 CASSPVAGEDTGELFF TGTGCCAGCAGTCCCGTAGCGGGTGAGGACACCGGGGAGCTGTTTTTT
NA TRBJ1-2 TRBD1 TRBV28 CASSSPGDRGYGYTF TGTGCCAGCAGTTCCCCGGGGGACAGGGGGTATGGCTACACCTTC
NA TRBJ1-1 NA TRBV19 CASSSQGNTEAFF TGTGCCAGTAGTTCACAGGGGAACACTGAAGCTTTCTTT
few TRBJ1-5 NA TRBV27 CASSPQGRDQPQHF TGTGCCAGCAGTCCGCAGGGTAGGGATCAGCCCCAGCATTTT
NA TRBJ2-7 NA TRBV18 CASSPDWAYEQYF TGTGCCAGCTCACCGGACTGGGCCTACGAGCAGTACTTC
NA TRBJ1-4 TRBD1 TRBV28 CASSPTTGQGAVLPGEKLFF TGTGCCAGCAGTCCAACAACGGGACAGGGGGCAGTGCTCCCGGGGGAAAAACTGTTTTTT
NA TRBJ2-7 TRBD1 TRBV7-9 CASSPGTGIYEQYF TGTGCCAGCAGCCCCGGGACAGGTATCTACGAGCAGTACTTC
NA TRBJ2-5 TRBD2 TRBV23-1 CASSPAGGGGQETQYF TGCGCCAGCAGTCCGGCCGGGGGGGGAGGCCAAGAGACCCAGTACTTC
NA TRBJ2-1 NA TRBV4-1 CASSLYGELSNEQFF TGCGCCAGCAGCCTCTATGGGGAGTTAAGCAATGAGCAGTTCTTC
once TRBJ2-7 NA TRBV28 CASSFGIYEQYF TGTGCCAGCAGTTTCGGGATCTACGAGCAGTACTTC
NA TRBJ1-1 NA TRBV16 CASSIRAGMNTEAFF TGTGCCAGCAGCATCCGGGCAGGGATGAACACTGAAGCTTTCTTT
once TRBJ1-4 NA TRBV19 CASTQGIQSNEKLFF TGTGCCAGTACCCAGGGGATTCAGAGTAATGAAAAACTGTTTTTT
once TRBJ2-3 TRBD2 TRBV15 CATSSTGREGRDTQYF TGTGCCACCAGCAGTACGGGACGGGAGGGGAGGGATACGCAGTATTTT
once TRBJ1-1 NA TRBV14 CASSQDGELGAFF TGTGCCAGCAGCCAAGACGGGGAATTGGGAGCTTTCTTT
NA TRBJ1-5 NA TRBV28 CASSLTGNQPQHF TGTGCCAGCAGTTTAACAGGCAATCAGCCCCAGCATTTT
NA TRBJ2-7 NA TRBV20-1 CSASLAYEQYF TGCAGTGCTAGTCTAGCGTACGAGCAGTACTTC
NA TRBJ2-2 NA TRBV12-3/TRBV12-4 CASSLGHVGELFF TGTGCCAGCAGTTTAGGGCACGTCGGGGAGCTGTTTTTT
NA TRBJ2-5 NA TRBV20-1 CSASRSGRSETQYF TGCAGTGCTAGTAGGTCGGGGAGGTCAGAGACCCAGTACTTC
NA TRBJ2-1 NA TRBV6-5 CASTMGGPYEQFF TGTGCCAGCACAATGGGGGGACCCTATGAGCAGTTCTTC
NA TRBJ2-7 TRBD2 TRBV28 CASISPGTSGSYEQYF TGTGCCAGCATATCCCCCGGGACTAGCGGCTCCTACGAGCAGTACTTC
NA TRBJ1-2 TRBD1 TRBV5-4 CASSLRTGGIYGYTF TGTGCCAGCAGCTTGAGGACAGGGGGCATCTATGGCTACACCTTC
few TRBJ1-2 TRBD1 TRBV28 CASSPHDRVGGYTF TGTGCCAGCAGTCCCCACGACAGGGTTGGCGGCTACACCTTC
NA TRBJ2-5 TRBD2 TRBV4-1 CASSQDSGVLGETQYF TGCGCCAGCAGCCAAGATAGCGGGGTCTTAGGGGAGACCCAGTACTTC
NA TRBJ2-7 TRBD1 TRBV13 CASSFSGTGSFRDTYEQYF TGTGCCAGCAGCTTCTCCGGGACAGGGAGTTTTCGGGACACCTACGAGCAGTACTTC
NA TRBJ1-1 NA TRBV29-1 CSSSPGINTEAFF TGCAGCTCCTCCCCGGGGATAAACACTGAAGCTTTCTTT
NA TRBJ1-5 NA TRBV21-1 CASSKGRDNQPQHF TGTGCCAGCAGCAAAGGACGGGATAATCAGCCCCAGCATTTT
NA TRBJ1-1 TRBD1 TRBV6-5 CASRRDSRESTEAFF TGTGCCAGCAGGAGGGACAGCAGGGAGTCGACTGAAGCTTTCTTT
NA TRBJ1-6 NA TRBV5-1 CASSSLAGTYSPLHF TGCGCCAGCAGCTCTCTAGCGGGGACCTATTCACCCCTCCACTTT
NA TRBJ1-1 NA TRBV9 CASSVEGRDTEAFF TGTGCCAGCAGCGTAGAAGGGAGAGACACTGAAGCTTTCTTT
NA TRBJ2-1 NA TRBV27 CASSLASSYEQFF TGTGCCAGCAGTTTGGCTAGCAGTTATGAGCAGTTCTTC
NA TRBJ2-1 TRBD2 TRBV5-4 CASSPEAGGRGNEQFF TGTGCCAGCAGCCCAGAAGCGGGAGGGAGAGGCAATGAGCAGTTCTTC
NA TRBJ2-1 TRBD2 TRBV7-9 CASSGTSGPDEQFF TGTGCCAGCTCCGGGACTAGCGGGCCGGATGAGCAGTTCTTC
once TRBJ2-7 NA TRBV28 CASRGQGKSYEQYF TGTGCCAGCAGAGGACAAGGGAAGTCCTACGAGCAGTACTTC
NA TRBJ1-2 NA TRBV14 CASSQSGRANYGYTF TGTGCCAGCAGCCAATCGGGCAGGGCTAACTATGGCTACACCTTC
NA TRBJ2-2 NA TRBV28 CASSLSSLDTGELFF TGTGCCAGCAGTTTATCCTCCCTTGACACCGGGGAGCTGTTTTTT
few TRBJ2-7 NA TRBV4-1 CASSLEGGTYEQYF TGCGCCAGCAGCCTTGAGGGGGGGACCTACGAGCAGTACTTC
few TRBJ1-5 NA TRBV12-3/TRBV12-4 CASSLRSNQPQHF TGTGCCAGCAGTTTACGGAGCAATCAGCCCCAGCATTTT
NA TRBJ1-1 NA TRBV25-1 CASSVQGFGTEAFF TGTGCCAGCAGTGTCCAGGGTTTCGGCACTGAAGCTTTCTTT
once TRBJ1-5 NA TRBV30 CAWSTTNQPQHF TGTGCCTGGAGTACAACGAATCAGCCCCAGCATTTT
NA TRBJ1-2 TRBD1 TRBV27 CASSLGTGRYYTF TGTGCCAGCAGTTTAGGGACAGGCCGATACTACACCTTC
NA TRBJ2-1 TRBD2 TRBV29-1 CSVGSGGSSYNEQFF TGCAGCGTTGGTAGCGGGGGGAGCTCCTACAATGAGCAGTTCTTC
NA TRBJ1-1 NA TRBV6-5 CASRFQANTEAFF TGTGCCAGCAGATTCCAGGCGAACACTGAAGCTTTCTTT
NA TRBJ1-1 TRBD1 TRBV2 CASTRDRNTEAFF TGTGCCAGCACGCGGGACAGGAACACTGAAGCTTTCTTT
NA TRBJ2-3 NA TRBV30 CAWSVTRSTDTQYF TGTGCCTGGAGTGTAACTCGTAGCACAGATACGCAGTATTTT
NA TRBJ2-2 NA TRBV19 CASRGLNTGELFF TGTGCCAGTAGGGGACTCAACACCGGGGAGCTGTTTTTT